One sample yielded the 19 T cell receptor beta chains listed below, sequenced in a study of cytomegalovirus exposure and HLA in healthy donors. PCR primers comprised 60 Vbeta and 13 Jbeta primers. Generated by immunoSEQ multiplex PCR, the TCRdb table keeps only in-frame clones and is missing some. Here the sample spans fewer than 200,000 clones, over 80% being singletons. Sequencing was performed on PBMCs. The source of these receptors is a girl under 18 in good health and CMV-seropositive.

The J gene is TRBJ1-4, the V gene TRBV6-1; maybe TRBD1 (6 bases). The CDR3 is 14 residues long. Trimming left V 3 bases short and J 7 bases short, with 12 bases between. Germline V gives CDR1 MNHNS, CDR2 SASEGT. CDR3 nucleotide sequence: TGTGCCAGCAGTGAGCGGGGGCGCGGTGAAAAACTGTTTTTT. Its protein is CASSERGRGEKLFF.

The CDR3 sequence is CASRLAGPSWETQYF. The CDR3 nucleotides are TGTGCCAGCAGACTAGCGGGCCCATCCTGGGAGACCCAGTACTTC. This chain uses TRBV2 with TRBJ2-5, with 9 bases that match TRBD2. V lost 6 bases and J lost 5; bases outside the gene matches: 10. The length of the CDR3 is 15 residues. CDR1 and CDR2 (germline): SNHLY, FYNNEI.

The chain joins TRBV30 to TRBJ1-2, with 9 bases aligning to TRBD1. Germline V gives CDR1 GTSNPN, CDR2 SVGIG (reference sequence). The CDR3 consists of 13 residues. The trim removed 5 bases at V and 8 bases at J, leaving 9 bases unmatched. CDR3 sequence (DNA): TGTGCCTGGTATGAGTGGACAGGGGAAGGCTACACCTTC. This encodes CAWYEWTGEGYTF.

V gene TRBV6-5 combines with J gene TRBJ2-7; perhaps TRBD2 as D (5 bases). V lost 6 bases and J 3 bases, leaving 12 bases between the germline ends. This CDR3 is built from 13 residues. In germline, CDR1 is MNHEY, CDR2 SVGAGI. CDR3 sequence: CASRALGSYEQYF. As DNA, the CDR3 is TGTGCCAGCAGGGCCCTGGGGAGCTACGAGCAGTACTTC.

The rearrangement uses TRBV15 and TRBJ1-1; D perhaps matches TRBD1 (6 bases). There are 13 residues in the CDR3. The germline V and J ends were trimmed by 5 bases and 7 bases, with 14 bases remaining between them. Germline V gene data show CDR1 as LNHNV and CDR2 as YYDKDF (reference sequence). This CDR3 is CATSLQQGGEAFF. The CDR3 DNA is TGTGCCACCAGCCTGCAACAGGGTGGTGAAGCTTTCTTT. The variable domain in full, completed from reference TRBV15 and TRBJ1-1, reads DAMVIQNPRYQVTQFGKPVTLSCSQTLNHNVMYWYQQKSSQAPKLLFHYYDKDFNNEADTPDNFQSRRPNTSFCFLDIRSPGLGDTAMYLCATSLQQGGEAFFGQGTRLTVV.

This chain uses TRBV19 with TRBJ1-3; D might be TRBD1 (6 bases). This CDR3 contains 16 residues. The germline V gene has CDR1 LNHDA and CDR2 SQIVND (reference sequence). V was pared by 3 bases and J by 1 base, with 13 bases between. The CDR3 region has the DNA TGTGCCAGTAGTATCGGGCAGGGGATGTCTGGAAACACCATATATTTT. Amino acids: CASSIGQGMSGNTIYF. Full variable domain (outside the CDR3, taken from reference TRBV19 and TRBJ1-3): DGGITQSPKYLFRKEGQNVTLSCEQNLNHDAMYWYRQDPGQGLRLIYYSQIVNDFQKGDIAEGYSVSREKKESFPLTVTSAQKNPTAFYLCASSIGQGMSGNTIYFGEGSWLTVV.

This chain joins TRBV9 and TRBJ2-7, with TRBD2 matching 7 bases. CDR3 length: 14 residues. V was pared by 4 bases and J by 5 bases, with 9 bases of the junction left unmatched. CDR1 is SGDLS, CDR2 YYNGEE, per germline. CDR3 sequence: CASSLTPSGHEQYF. The CDR3, as DNA: TGTGCCAGCAGCTTGACGCCTAGCGGCCACGAGCAGTACTTC. The full variable domain, in which reference TRBV9 and TRBJ2-7 provide the parts outside the CDR3, is DSGVTQTPKHLITATGQRVTLRCSPRSGDLSVYWYQQSLDQGLQFLIQYYNGEERAKGNILERFSAQQFPDLHSELNLSSLELGDSALYFCASSLTPSGHEQYFGPGTRLTVT.

This sequence joins TRBV28 and TRBJ2-4, with 7 positions matching TRBD1. Per germline, CDR1 MDHEN and CDR2 SYDVKM. The CDR3 is made up of 11 amino acids. V lost 6 bases, J lost 7 bases, and 0 bases stayed unmatched. The CDR3 loop reads CASRDRNIQYF. The DNA of the CDR3 is TGTGCCAGCAGGGACAGGAACATTCAGTACTTC.

The chain carries TRBV5-1 and TRBJ1-1, with 7 bases fitting TRBD1. The CDR3 consists of 14 residues. CDR1 and CDR2 (germline): SGHRS, YFSETQ. The V gene end was trimmed by 0 bases and the J gene end by 7 bases; junction bases not matched to a gene: 6. The CDR3 nucleotides read TGCGCCAGCAGCTTGGGACCAGGGGGAAATGAAGCTTTCTTT. Protein sequence: CASSLGPGGNEAFF.

The chain uses TRBV10-1 and TRBJ2-1, with D possibly matching TRBD1 (6 bases). The CDR3 spans 16 residues. Between the trimmed V and J ends, which lost 8 bases and 3 bases, there was a span of 20 bases. The V gene's germline CDR1 is WNHNN and CDR2 SYGVQD (reference sequence). The CDR3 nucleotides read TGCGCCAGCTCCCCCGACGGGGACACAATCTACAATGAGCAGTTCTTC. Protein: CASSPDGDTIYNEQFF.

This clone was detected only a few times. V is TRBV2 and J is TRBJ1-1; D is ambiguous. V was clipped by 7 bases and J by 7 bases, with 10 bases between them. The CDR3 length is 11 residues. Germline lookup yields CDR1 SNHLY and CDR2 FYNNEI. This CDR3 is CASNQANEAFF. The CDR3 nucleotides are TGTGCCAGCAACCAGGCCAATGAAGCTTTCTTT.

The J gene is TRBJ1-3, the V gene TRBV6-1; D call uncertain. The CDR3 is made up of 15 amino acids. Trimming cost V 0 bases and J 1 base, with 7 bases left between them. Germline assignment: CDR1 MNHNS and CDR2 SASEGT. Here the CDR3 reads CASSEAPESGNTIYF. The CDR3 coding sequence is TGTGCCAGCAGTGAAGCGCCCGAGTCTGGAAACACCATATATTTT.

The chain is built from TRBV2 and TRBJ2-7; 7 bases match TRBD2. Germline values: CDR1 SNHLY, CDR2 FYNNEI. CDR3 length: 12 residues. In DNA, the CDR3 is TGTGGGTCACTAGCGTTGTCCTACGAGCAGTACTTC. Amino acids: CGSLALSYEQYF.

The chain joins TRBV9 to TRBJ2-7; no reliable D call. Germline V gene lookup returns CDR1 SGDLS and CDR2 YYNGEE. This CDR3 is 14 amino acids long. V lost 7 bases and J lost 0, with 14 bases in between. CDR3 region: CASAQTTSSYEQYF. CDR3 nucleotides: TGTGCCAGCGCGCAGACAACAAGCTCCTACGAGCAGTACTTC.

The chain links TRBV23-1 to TRBJ1-3; 9 nucleotides align to TRBD1. TRBV23-1 is filed as an ORF, its function uncertain. With 2 bases clipped from V and 0 bases from J, the junction kept 5 bases outside the gene matches. The CDR3 contains 17 residues. CDR3 protein: CASSQRTGALSGNTIYF. DNA for the CDR3: TGCGCCAGCAGTCAACGGACAGGGGCCCTCTCTGGAAACACCATATATTTT.

This chain links TRBV5-4 with TRBJ1-1, with D unclear. Germline V gene data show CDR1 as SGHNT and CDR2 as YYREEE (reference sequence). The V gene lost 0 bases and the J gene lost 7 bases, with 10 bases spanning the gap. This CDR3 is 13 amino acids long. This chain's CDR3 is CASSLAQLNEAFF. In DNA form, the CDR3 reads TGTGCCAGCAGCTTGGCCCAACTTAATGAAGCTTTCTTT.

This rearrangement joins TRBV7-9 to TRBJ1-1; D not resolved. V was pared by 0 bases and J by 1 base, with 9 bases between. CDR3 length: 15 amino acids. Germline-derived CDR1 and CDR2 are SEHNR and FQNEAQ (reference sequence). The CDR3 sequence is CASSLARFQNTEAFF. The CDR3 region has the DNA TGTGCCAGCAGCTTAGCCCGGTTTCAGAACACTGAAGCTTTCTTT.

This clone has just a few counts. J is TRBJ1-1 and V is TRBV10-3, with 7 bases lining up with TRBD1. The CDR3 sequence is 16 residues long. V dropped 0 bases and J dropped 0; count of bases not matched to a gene: 4. Germline V gene data show CDR1 as ENHRY and CDR2 as SYGVKD. CDR3 residues: CAISESGQQLNTEAFF. CDR3 nucleotide sequence: TGTGCCATCAGTGAGTCGGGACAGCAATTGAACACTGAAGCTTTCTTT.

This clone came up once. V gene TRBV18 combines with J gene TRBJ1-1; D is undetermined. CDR1 KGHSH and CDR2 LQKENI come from the germline V gene. The CDR3 is 12 amino acids. V lost 4 bases and J lost 2, with 5 bases in between. The CDR3 loop is CASSLINTEAFF. DNA for the CDR3: TGTGCCAGCTCACTTATAAACACTGAAGCTTTCTTT. The variable domain in full, completed from reference TRBV18 and TRBJ1-1, reads NAGVMQNPRHLVRRRGQEARLRCSPMKGHSHVYWYRQLPEEGLKFMVYLQKENIIDESGMPKERFSAEFPKEGPSILRIQQVVRGDSAAYFCASSLINTEAFFGQGTRLTVV.